Presented here are 14 T cell receptor beta chains from one specimen sequenced in a study of cytomegalovirus exposure and HLA in healthy donors. Primers for the PCR totalled 60 Vbeta and 13 Jbeta. Assay: immunoSEQ multiplex PCR; the TCRdb copy retains only in-frame clones and omits some. Of 100,000 to 120,000 clones listed, 82% are singletons. Sequences were obtained from PBMCs. The receptors were gathered from a woman between 18 and 30 years old in good health and CMV-seronegative.

The rearrangement joins TRBV30 to TRBJ2-1, with 7 positions matching TRBD2. V lost 2 bases to trimming and J lost 4 bases; unmatched junction nucleotides: 11. Germline CDR1 reads GTSNPN; CDR2 reads SVGIG (reference sequence). The length of the CDR3 is 16 residues. CDR3 DNA sequence: TGTGCCTGGAGTACGACCGCGACTAGCCGGTACAATGAGCAGTTCTTC. Translation gives CAWSTTATSRYNEQFF.

The V gene is TRBV7-9, the J gene TRBJ1-1; D remains ambiguous. The CDR3 spans 13 residues. The germline V gene encodes CDR1 SEHNR and CDR2 FQNEAQ (reference sequence). Deletions cut 3 bases from V and 8 bases from J, with 13 bases between. The CDR3 DNA is TGTGCCAGCAGCTTGCTTGGGCCGATAGAAGCTTTCTTT. This encodes CASSLLGPIEAFF.

This chain uses TRBV5-6 with TRBJ1-1; tentatively, D is TRBD1 (6 bases). CDR3 length equals 15 residues. The germline gives CDR1 SGHDT, CDR2 YYEEEE. Trimming took 2 bases from V and 3 from J, leaving 14 bases between them. CDR3 amino acids: CASSFAGVLDTEAFF. The CDR3 DNA sequence: TGTGCCAGCAGCTTCGCAGGGGTTTTAGACACTGAAGCTTTCTTT.

V is TRBV2 and J is TRBJ2-4; D perhaps matches TRBD2 (6 bases). This CDR3 comprises 13 residues. CDR1 is SNHLY and CDR2 is FYNNEI in the germline V gene. V gave up 3 bases and J gave up 5 bases, with 8 bases separating them. The CDR3 loop is CASSEGGQNIQYF. CDR3 DNA: TGTGCCAGCAGTGAGGGGGGTCAAAACATTCAGTACTTC.

This chain uses TRBV13 with TRBJ1-1; 8 nucleotides line up with TRBD1. V lost 5 bases, J lost 5 bases, and 19 bases stayed unmatched. In germline, CDR1 is PRHDT, CDR2 FYEKMQ (reference sequence). The CDR3 runs to 18 residues. CDR3 residues: CASSEGSGTGFVWTEAFF. The DNA for the CDR3 is TGTGCCAGCAGCGAAGGCTCCGGGACAGGATTCGTGTGGACTGAAGCTTTCTTT.

The gene calls are TRBV7-9 and TRBJ2-3; D remains ambiguous. This CDR3 contains 15 residues. Trimming took 1 base from V and 0 from J, leaving 8 bases between them. CDR1 is SEHNR, CDR2 FQNEAQ, per germline (reference sequence). The CDR3 sequence is CASSLVGLSTDTQYF. CDR3 DNA sequence: TGTGCCAGCAGCTTAGTTGGGCTCAGCACAGATACGCAGTATTTT. Full variable domain (remainder filled in from reference TRBV7-9 and TRBJ2-3): DTGVSQNPRHKITKRGQNVTFRCDPISEHNRLYWYRQTLGQGPEFLTYFQNEAQLEKSRLLSDRFSAERPKGSFSTLEIQRTEQGDSAMYLCASSLVGLSTDTQYFGPGTRLTVL.

The chain combines TRBV13 with TRBJ1-3; the match to TRBD1 covers 8 bases. V dropped 4 bases and J dropped 4; count of bases not matched to a gene: 9. Germline-derived CDR1 and CDR2 are PRHDT and FYEKMQ (reference sequence). CDR3 length: 16 amino acids. The CDR3 spells CASSSTRTGYGNTIYF. The CDR3 DNA reads TGTGCCAGCAGCTCGACACGGACAGGGTACGGAAACACCATATATTTT.

V is TRBV2 and J is TRBJ2-5; D might be TRBD2 (6 bases). Matching the DNA end better, TRBJ2-7 makes the J call doubtful. CDR1 and CDR2 (germline): SNHLY, FYNNEI. CDR3 length equals 15 residues. The CDR3 sequence: CASCPDIAGLYEQYF. In nucleotides, the CDR3 is TGTGCCAGCTGTCCGGATATCGCGGGATTGTACGAGCAGTACTTC.

The CDR3 protein is CASSEVPGRGTGELFF. CDR3 nucleotides: TGTGCCAGCAGTGAAGTCCCAGGGAGGGGAACCGGGGAGCTGTTTTTT. The gene calls are TRBV6-1 and TRBJ2-2, with 7 positions matching TRBD2. From germline, CDR1 is MNHNS and CDR2 SASEGT. The trim removed 1 base at V and 5 bases at J, leaving 7 bases unmatched. The CDR3 loop spans 16 amino acids.

This clone appeared a few times. The V and J genes are TRBV19 and TRBJ2-1; D is unresolved. V was shortened by 6 bases and J by 8 bases, with 14 bases between the two germline ends. Germline lookup yields CDR1 LNHDA and CDR2 SQIVND (reference sequence). CDR3 length: 13 amino acids. The CDR3 here is CASSRRVGDEQFF. The DNA of the CDR3 is TGTGCCAGTAGCCGACGGGTTGGCGATGAGCAGTTCTTC.

This chain uses TRBV7-9 with TRBJ1-2; D is ambiguous. The CDR3 spans 13 residues. Germline V gives CDR1 SEHNR, CDR2 FQNEAQ (reference sequence). V lost 5 bases and J 8 bases, leaving 15 bases between the germline ends. The CDR3 is CASSPHTDGGYTF. In DNA form, the CDR3 reads TGTGCCAGCAGCCCTCACACCGACGGGGGCTACACCTTC.

The DNA of the CDR3 is TGTGCCATCAGTCAGACAGGGGAGTTCACAGATACGCAGTATTTT. Amino acid sequence: CAISQTGEFTDTQYF. The chain uses TRBV10-3 and TRBJ2-3, with 8 nucleotides matching TRBD1. The CDR3 is 15 residues long. The germline V gene encodes CDR1 ENHRY and CDR2 SYGVKD. V was pared by 5 bases and J by 2 bases, with 6 bases of the junction left unmatched.

The CDR3 loop reads CASSPRVTSGILQETQYF. The CDR3 DNA is TGCGCCAGCAGCCCCCGAGTCACGTCGGGTATTCTTCAAGAGACCCAGTACTTC. The rearrangement links TRBV5-1 to TRBJ2-5; no reliable D call. The CDR3 has 18 amino acids. Germline-derived CDR1 and CDR2 are SGHRS and YFSETQ. Trimming took 4 bases from V and 2 from J, leaving 24 bases between them.

The rearrangement joins TRBV4-1 to TRBJ1-5; weak D call: TRBD1 (5 bases). Looked up from germline, CDR1 is MGHRA and CDR2 is YSYEKL. This CDR3 has 16 residues. V was cut by 4 bases and J by 7 bases, with 20 bases left in between. The CDR3 region has the DNA TGCGCCAGCAGCCTCGGGACTCCCGAGGAAGGGCAGCCCCAGCATTTT. This translates into CASSLGTPEEGQPQHF.